The next 10 T cell receptor beta chains were all read from a single sample in a study of T cells in localized non-small cell lung cancer. The table came from immunoSEQ multiplex PCR; TCRdb's copy has only in-frame clones and leaves some out. The table has 70,000 to 80,000 clones, more than 70% seen once. Sequencing used peripheral blood, obtained before any cancer treatment. These receptors all stem from a woman aged 35-70 years with stage I squamous cell lung carcinoma.

This chain joins TRBV6-6 and TRBJ1-2, with TRBD1 matching over 9 bases. With 8 bases clipped from V and 7 bases from J, the junction kept 14 bases outside the gene matches. CDR1 is MNHNY and CDR2 is SVGAGI in the germline V gene (reference sequence). The CDR3 has 15 amino acids. The CDR3 DNA sequence: TGTGCCAGCCTCCCGGGACAGGGATCGGTCCTTGGCTACACCTTC. Encoded protein: CASLPGQGSVLGYTF.

This chain joins TRBV7-9 and TRBJ2-3, with D unclear. The germline gives CDR1 SEHNR, CDR2 FQNEAQ (reference sequence). Trimming left V 1 base short and J 2 bases short, with 4 bases between. This CDR3 contains 13 residues. In nucleotides, the CDR3 is TGTGCCAGCAGCTTAGAGACCACAGATACGCAGTATTTT. Its translation: CASSLETTDTQYF.

The chain has TRBV5-6 and TRBJ2-3; D is possibly TRBD2 (5 bases). The CDR3 has 15 residues. Germline-derived CDR1 and CDR2 are SGHDT and YYEEEE. The V and J ends lost 0 bases and 0 bases respectively, with 8 bases between them. The CDR3 DNA reads as TGTGCCAGCAGCTTGGAATCGGGGAGCACAGATACGCAGTATTTT. This codes for CASSLESGSTDTQYF.

The CDR3 DNA sequence: TGTGCCAGTAGTGGGGGGATGGGTAGCTCCTACAATGAGCAGTTCTTC. This codes for CASSGGMGSSYNEQFF. The gene calls are TRBV19 and TRBJ2-1, with D perhaps TRBD2 (6 bases). Deletions cut 5 bases from V and 0 bases from J, with 14 bases between. Germline CDR1 reads LNHDA; CDR2 reads SQIVND (reference sequence). The CDR3 consists of 16 residues.

The genes are TRBV29-1 and TRBJ1-2; 7 nucleotides line up with TRBD1. The trim removed 4 bases at V and 7 bases at J, leaving 3 bases unmatched. Looked up from germline, CDR1 is SQVTM and CDR2 is ANQGSEA. CDR3 length equals 11 residues. The DNA of the CDR3 is TGCAGCGTTGCGGGGACAGCTGGCTACACCTTC. It yields the protein CSVAGTAGYTF.

The V call is TRBV5-1, the J call TRBJ2-1, with TRBD2 matching over 8 bases. The CDR3 consists of 16 residues. After removal of 4 bases from V and 7 bases from J, the junction contained 13 bases not matched to a gene. Germline V CDR1 and CDR2: SGHRS, YFSETQ. The CDR3 here is CASSPGGGGLRNEQFF. The CDR3 DNA reads TGCGCCAGCAGCCCCGGGGGCGGGGGGCTTCGTAATGAGCAGTTCTTC.

V usage is TRBV19 and J usage is TRBJ1-6, with D tentatively TRBD1 (6 bases). The CDR3 totals 15 residues. V was trimmed by 5 bases and J by 12 bases, leaving 20 bases between them. Germline V lookup: CDR1 LNHDA, CDR2 SQIVND (reference sequence). The CDR3 nucleotides read TGTGCCAGTAGTCTGGGTTCGGGGGGGCGAGGACCCCTCCACTTT. Translation gives CASSLGSGGRGPLHF.

The V gene is TRBV27, the J gene TRBJ1-6; D is perhaps TRBD1 (5 bases). The V end was cut by 5 bases, the J end by 6 bases, with 11 bases between. This CDR3 has 14 amino acids. Germline V gene sequence: CDR1 MNHEY, CDR2 SMNVEV (reference sequence). The CDR3 nucleotides are TGTGCCAGCAGTGCACAGGCTATTAATTCACCCCTCCACTTT. This translates into CASSAQAINSPLHF.

The V call is TRBV5-1, the J call TRBJ2-1, with 7 positions matching TRBD2. Germline V gives CDR1 SGHRS, CDR2 YFSETQ. Losses at the gene ends were 0 bases for V and 8 bases for J; bases not matched to a gene: 5. The CDR3 consists of 14 residues. The CDR3 region has the DNA TGCGCCAGCAGCTTGGTCCTAGCGGAGGATGAGCAGTTCTTC. It translates to CASSLVLAEDEQFF.

The genes are TRBV2 and TRBJ2-1; D not certain. This CDR3 has 10 residues. V gave up 8 bases and J gave up 10 bases, with 9 bases separating them. Germline values: CDR1 SNHLY, CDR2 FYNNEI. CDR3 protein: CASVRWEQFF. The CDR3 bases are TGTGCCAGCGTCCGTTGGGAGCAGTTCTTC.